Described below is a single T cell receptor (beta chain) sequence and its context. Trimming pared 4 bases from V and 2 bases from J, leaving 4 bases between. Germline lookup yields CDR1 MDHEN and CDR2 SYDVKM. This CDR3 comprises 12 residues. Researchers ran the PCR with 60 Vbeta and 13 Jbeta primers. Assay: immunoSEQ multiplex PCR; the TCRdb copy retains only in-frame clones and omits some. This sample has about 51,000 clones, with about four fifths found just once. The source of the sample is a study of cytomegalovirus exposure and HLA in healthy donors. The genes are TRBV28 and TRBJ2-3; D gene uncertain. This TCR derives from a boy between 10 and 17 years old in good health and CMV-seropositive. The sample was PBMCs. CDR3 coding DNA: TGTGCCAGCAGTTATAACACAGATACGCAGTATTTT. As protein: CASSYNTDTQYF.